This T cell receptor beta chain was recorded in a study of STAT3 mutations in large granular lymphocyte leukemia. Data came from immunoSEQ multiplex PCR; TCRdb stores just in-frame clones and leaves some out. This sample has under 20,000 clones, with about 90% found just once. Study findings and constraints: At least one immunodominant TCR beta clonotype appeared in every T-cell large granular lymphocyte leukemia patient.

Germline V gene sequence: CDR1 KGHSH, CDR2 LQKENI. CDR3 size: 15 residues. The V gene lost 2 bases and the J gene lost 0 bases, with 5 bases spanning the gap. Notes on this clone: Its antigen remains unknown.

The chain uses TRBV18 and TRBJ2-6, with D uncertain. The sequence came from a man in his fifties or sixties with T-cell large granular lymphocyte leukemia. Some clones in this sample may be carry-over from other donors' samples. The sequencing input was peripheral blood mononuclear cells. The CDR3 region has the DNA TGTGCCAGCTCACCAGGGGACTCTGGGGCCAACGTCCTGACTTTC. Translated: CASSPGDSGANVLTF.